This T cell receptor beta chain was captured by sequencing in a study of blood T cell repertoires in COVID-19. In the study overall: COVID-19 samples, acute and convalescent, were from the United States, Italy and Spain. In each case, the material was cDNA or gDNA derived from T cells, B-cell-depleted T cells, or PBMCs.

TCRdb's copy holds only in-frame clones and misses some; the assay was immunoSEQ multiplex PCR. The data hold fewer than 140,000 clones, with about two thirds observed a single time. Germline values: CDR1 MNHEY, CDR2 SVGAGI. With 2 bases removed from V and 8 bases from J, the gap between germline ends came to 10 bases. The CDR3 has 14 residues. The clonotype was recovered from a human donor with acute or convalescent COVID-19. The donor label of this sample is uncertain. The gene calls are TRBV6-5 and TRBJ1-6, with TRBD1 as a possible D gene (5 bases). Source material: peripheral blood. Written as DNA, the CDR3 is TGTGCCAGCAGTTACCAGGGCGAGGATTCACCCCTCCACTTT. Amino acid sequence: CASSYQGEDSPLHF.